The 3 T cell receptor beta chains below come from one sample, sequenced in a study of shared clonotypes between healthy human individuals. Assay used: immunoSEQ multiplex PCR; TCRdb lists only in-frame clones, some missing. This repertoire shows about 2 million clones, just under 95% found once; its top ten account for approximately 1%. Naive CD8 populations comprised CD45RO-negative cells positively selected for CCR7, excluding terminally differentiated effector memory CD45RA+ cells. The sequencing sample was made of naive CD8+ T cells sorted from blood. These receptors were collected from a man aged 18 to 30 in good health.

CDR3 nucleotides: TGTGCCAGCAGTTTTATTCGTGGAACTCTCTTTACAGATACGCAGTATTTT. Residues: CASSFIRGTLFTDTQYF. The chain couples TRBV28 to TRBJ2-3, with D uncertain. V was shortened by 3 bases and J by 3 bases, with 19 bases between the two germline ends. The CDR3 has 17 residues. The germline V gene has CDR1 MDHEN and CDR2 SYDVKM.

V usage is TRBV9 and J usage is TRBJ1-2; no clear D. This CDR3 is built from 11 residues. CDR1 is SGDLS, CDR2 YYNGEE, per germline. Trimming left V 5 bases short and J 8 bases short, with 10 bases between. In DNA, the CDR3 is TGTGCCAGCAGTCGCCCTAGCGGCTACACCTTC. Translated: CASSRPSGYTF.

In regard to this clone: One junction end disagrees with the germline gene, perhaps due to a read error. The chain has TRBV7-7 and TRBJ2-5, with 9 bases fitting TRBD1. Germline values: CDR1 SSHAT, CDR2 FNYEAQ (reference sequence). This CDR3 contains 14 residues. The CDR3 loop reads CASSSGQGKETQYF. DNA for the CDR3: TGTGCTAGCAGCTCCGGACAGGGGAAGGAGACCCAGTACTTC. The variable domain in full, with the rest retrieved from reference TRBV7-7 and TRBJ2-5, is GAGVSQSPRYKVTKRGQDVTLRCDPISSHATLYWYQQALGQGPEFLTYFNYEAQPDKSGLPSDRFSAERPEGSISTLTIQRTEQRDSAMYRCASSSGQGKETQYFGPGTRLLVL.